One and the same sample provided the 16 T cell receptor beta chains below, sequenced in a study of regulatory T cells in long-lasting Graves disease. Construction of the TCR beta libraries employed iRepertoire HTBI primers in conjunction with Arm-PCR of CDR3 regions. TCRdb analysed the multiplex PCR reads with MiXCR anew, one entry per CDR3 protein. The data contain some 370,000 distinct CDR3 sequences, around 20% of them singletons. Documented time point: persistent/refractory GD, antithyroid drugs over 5 years with positive TRAb. The authors made the TCR library using RNA they extracted from PBMCs. The sample in question was peripheral blood mononuclear cells (PBMCs), obtained when the disease was refractory, from a patient treated with antithyroid drugs. The receptors were gathered from a female donor with Graves disease.

CDR3 region: CASSANRGYEQYF. CDR3 sequence (DNA): TGTGCCAGTAGTGCGAATCGGGGCTACGAGCAGTACTTC. J is TRBJ2-7 and V is TRBV19, with D perhaps TRBD2 (5 bases). CDR3 length equals 13 residues. The V and J ends lost 5 bases and 3 bases respectively, with 11 bases between them. Germline loops: CDR1 LNHDA, CDR2 SQIVND (reference sequence).

Regarding this clonotype: A read error is possible here, since a much larger clone lies one base away. The chain recombines TRBV7-2 with TRBJ2-5, with D possibly TRBD2 on 6 matching bases. This CDR3 region has 14 residues. V dropped 8 bases and J dropped 3 bases, with 16 bases sitting between them. The germline CDR1 and CDR2 sequences are SGHTA and FQGNSA. This CDR3 is CASGPRRAEETQYF. DNA of the CDR3: TGTGCCAGCGGCCCCCGGAGGGCCGAAGAGACCCAGTACTTC.

This clonotype occurred many times. The chain is built from TRBV7-9 and TRBJ1-2; 8 bases match TRBD1. This CDR3 has 13 residues. Germline loops: CDR1 SEHNR, CDR2 FQNEAQ (reference sequence). V lost 1 base, J lost 8 bases, and 3 bases stayed unmatched. CDR3 sequence: CASSLGRGLGYTF. In DNA, the CDR3 is TGTGCCAGCAGCTTAGGCAGGGGGCTAGGCTACACCTTC.

Many counts were recorded for this clonotype. The chain employs TRBV6-5 and TRBJ1-4; TRBD1 agrees at 8 bases. The trim removed 2 bases at V and 13 bases at J, leaving 18 bases unmatched. Germline CDR1 is MNHEY and CDR2 is SVGAGI. The CDR3 contains 17 residues. Written as DNA, the CDR3 is TGTGCCAGCAGTTACGGGACTACCGGGACAGGCGGATGGGGACTGTTTTTT. Protein product: CASSYGTTGTGGWGLFF.

The gene calls are TRBV2 and TRBJ2-1; TRBD2 matches at 10 bases. The CDR3 totals 18 residues. Germline lookup yields CDR1 SNHLY and CDR2 FYNNEI. Trimming took 6 bases from V and 0 from J; bases not matched to a gene: 11. The chain's CDR3 is CASRLAGEGRSSYNEQFF. In DNA, the CDR3 is TGTGCCAGCAGGCTAGCGGGGGAAGGACGAAGCTCCTACAATGAGCAGTTCTTC.

The table lists this clonotype with a few counts. The rearrangement links TRBV29-1 to TRBJ2-1; D might be TRBD2 (5 bases). The germline V gene encodes CDR1 SQVTM and CDR2 ANQGSEA. V lost 6 bases to trimming and J lost 7 bases, with 13 bases between them. This CDR3 has 12 amino acids. The DNA for the CDR3 is TGCAGCGTAGGACCTCGGGGAAATGAGCAGTTCTTC. Translated, it gives CSVGPRGNEQFF.

This clonotype was found a few times. This sequence joins TRBV27 and TRBJ1-5; D perhaps matches TRBD1 (5 bases). The length of the CDR3 is 15 residues. Trimming stripped 6 bases from V and 3 bases from J, with 15 bases between. Germline V lookup: CDR1 MNHEY, CDR2 SMNVEV (reference sequence). CDR3 nucleotides: TGTGCCAGCAGCCACGCGGGCAGGGCCAATCAGCCCCAGCATTTT. This codes for CASSHAGRANQPQHF.

This clonotype came up many times. V and J are TRBV7-8 and TRBJ1-2, with 7 bases identical to TRBD1. CDR1 is SGHVS and CDR2 is FQNEAQ in the germline V gene. The ends lost 5 bases at V and 5 bases at J; junction bases unmatched: 11. This CDR3 spans 15 amino acids. This CDR3 reads CASSARGQGVYGYTF. CDR3 nucleotide sequence: TGTGCCAGCAGCGCCCGAGGGCAGGGGGTGTATGGCTACACCTTC. Looking up the rest from reference TRBV7-8 and TRBJ1-2 gives the full variable domain: GAGVSQSPRYKVAKRGQDVALRCDPISGHVSLFWYQQALGQGPEFLTYFQNEAQLDKSGLPSDRFFAERPEGSVSTLKIQRTQQEDSAVYLCASSARGQGVYGYTFGSGTRLTVV.

This clonotype was seen only a few times. CDR3 DNA sequence: TGTGCCAGCGCCCTCGGGAGCACTGAAGCTTTCTTT. Residues: CASALGSTEAFF. This chain joins TRBV3-1 and TRBJ1-1; no reliable D call. The germline gives CDR1 LGHDT, CDR2 YNNKEL (reference sequence). Trimming took 8 bases from V and 4 from J, leaving 11 bases between them. The CDR3 is 12 amino acids.

This clonotype occurred a few times. The V gene is TRBV20-1, the J gene TRBJ2-1; 8 bases align to TRBD2. The germline CDR1 and CDR2 sequences are DFQATT and SNEGSKA (reference sequence). The CDR3 has 14 residues. The V and J ends lost 3 bases and 6 bases, in that order; junction bases with no gene match: 7. CDR3 sequence reads: CSASPQSGSNEQFF. The CDR3 coding sequence is TGCAGTGCTAGTCCTCAGAGCGGGAGCAATGAGCAGTTCTTC.

This clonotype came up a few times. The chain links TRBV6-1 to TRBJ2-5; 8 bases are shared with TRBD2. The J segment lost 4 bases and the V segment lost 10 bases, leaving 11 bases of the junction unmatched. There are 14 residues in the CDR3. The V gene's germline CDR1 is MNHNS and CDR2 SASEGT. CDR3 loop: CAIKPGGEGETQYF. The CDR3 DNA sequence: TGTGCCATTAAGCCGGGGGGGGAGGGAGAGACCCAGTACTTC.

This clonotype was found many times. The chain uses TRBV6-1 and TRBJ2-7; no firm D call. The CDR3 sequence is 17 residues long. The V gene's germline CDR1 is MNHNS and CDR2 SASEGT. The V end was cut by 10 bases, the J end by 0 bases, with 25 bases between. The CDR3 region is CANEAERCKNVSYEQYF. The CDR3 nucleotides read TGTGCCAACGAGGCTGAACGGTGCAAGAATGTCTCCTACGAGCAGTACTTC.

In the case of this clonotype: An end of the junction does not agree with germline; a read error may underlie this. The chain couples TRBV6-9 to TRBJ1-4; no clear D. This CDR3 comprises 13 residues. Germline V lookup: CDR1 MNHGY, CDR2 SVAAGI. CDR3 amino acids: CASSYGPNGKLFF. The CDR3 coding sequence is TGTGCCAGCAGTTACGGCCCTAATGGAAAACTGTTTTTT.

This clonotype has at least ten counts. The V and J genes are TRBV28 and TRBJ1-5; D may be TRBD1 (6 bases). Between the trimmed V and J ends, which lost 2 bases and 2 bases, there was a span of 16 bases. The germline CDR1 and CDR2 sequences are MDHEN and SYDVKM. This CDR3 spans 17 amino acids. DNA of the CDR3: TGTGCCAGCAGTTTAGGGTCGGGGGCGAGGCGCAATCAGCCCCAGCATTTT. Translating gives CASSLGSGARRNQPQHF.

This clonotype was seen many times. The V gene is TRBV12-3 or TRBV12-4, the J gene TRBJ1-1; 7 bases fit TRBD1. There are 13 residues in the CDR3. Trimming cost V 1 base and J 4 bases; bases outside gene matches: 0. The CDR3 is CASSLEGATEAFF. Here the CDR3 DNA reads TGTGCCAGCAGTTTAGAGGGGGCCACTGAAGCTTTCTTT.

V gene TRBV9 combines with J gene TRBJ1-2; 8 bases map to TRBD1. The CDR3 runs to 13 residues. Germline CDR1 reads SGDLS; CDR2 reads YYNGEE. Here the CDR3 reads CVLGAGGNYGYTF. The CDR3, as DNA: TGTGTCCTCGGGGCAGGGGGCAATTATGGCTACACCTTC. The variable domain in full, with the rest retrieved from reference TRBV9 and TRBJ1-2, is DSGVTQTPKHLITATGQRVTLRCSPRSGDLSVYWYQQSLDQGLQFLIQYYNGEERAKGNILERFSAQQFPDLHSELNLSSLELGDSALYFCVLGAGGNYGYTFGSGTRLTVV.